The 32 T cell receptor beta chains below come from one sample, sequenced in a study of blood T cells in healthy people across ages. Sample-barcoded 5' priming and a J-beta primer mix drove a second PCR of roughly 7 to 11 cycles. TCRdb reanalysed the 5' RACE reads using MiXCR and keeps one entry per CDR3 protein. The table lists about 1.4 million distinct CDR3 sequences, roughly 60% of them singletons. The sequenced sample was blood. Source of these receptors: a man between 18 and 29 years old in good health.

The chain carries TRBV4-2 and TRBJ1-4, with a possible D match to TRBD1 (5 bases). The V end lost 0 bases, the J end lost 6 bases, and 17 bases lay between the germline ends. This CDR3 is built from 17 residues. CDR1 and CDR2 from the germline V gene are LGHNA and YNFKEQ. This chain's CDR3 is CASSQDGEGTVDEKLFF. The CDR3 region has the DNA TGTGCCAGCAGCCAAGATGGGGAAGGGACGGTGGATGAAAAACTGTTTTTT.

Written as DNA, the CDR3 is TGTGCCACCCGGGATCAGACAGGGGGCGACGAGCAGTACTTC. Its protein is CATRDQTGGDEQYF. The V and J genes are TRBV10-3 and TRBJ2-4, with 10 bases matching TRBD1. The tail of the sequence fits TRBJ2-7 better, so the J call may be wrong. The CDR3 is made up of 14 amino acids. Germline CDR1 and CDR2: ENHRY and SYGVKD.

This clonotype has more than one count but fewer than ten. The V gene is TRBV28, the J gene TRBJ2-3; no clear D. The V gene lost 3 bases and the J gene lost 6 bases, with 13 bases spanning the gap. The CDR3 spans 14 residues. Germline V gene lookup returns CDR1 MDHEN and CDR2 SYDVKM. The CDR3 loop reads CASSLRLLGDTQYF. In nucleotides, the CDR3 is TGTGCCAGCAGTTTGAGGCTGCTCGGGGATACGCAGTATTTT.

V usage is TRBV24-1 and J usage is TRBJ2-3; D gene uncertain. The CDR3 contains 15 residues. Looked up from germline, CDR1 is KGHDR and CDR2 is SFDVKD. V shed 3 bases and J shed 1 base, with 10 bases lying between them. The CDR3 sequence: CATSDVGFGTDTQYF. CDR3 DNA: TGTGCCACCAGTGATGTCGGATTCGGCACAGATACGCAGTATTTT.

The rearrangement joins TRBV15 to TRBJ2-5; D remains ambiguous. The J call could be wrong; TRBJ2-7 is a better fit for the DNA end. Per the germline V gene, CDR1 is LNHNV and CDR2 is YYDKDF (reference sequence). The CDR3 extends over 14 amino acids. CDR3 DNA: TGTGCCACCAGCAGAGGAGTTAACGGGTACGAGCAGTACTTC. Protein: CATSRGVNGYEQYF.

CDR3 loop: CASSHATGSEQFF. In DNA form, the CDR3 reads TGCGCCAGCAGCCATGCCACAGGGAGCGAGCAGTTCTTC. The chain couples TRBV4-3 to TRBJ2-1; possible D gene TRBD1, 6 bases. Trimming shortened V by 3 bases and J by 10 bases, and 13 bases separated the two germline ends. The CDR3 extends over 13 amino acids. Germline CDR1 LGHNA, CDR2 YSLEER.

Only a few counts were recorded for this clonotype. The chain recombines TRBV6-2 or TRBV6-3 with TRBJ2-7; D uncertain. The CDR3 runs 16 residues. V lost 6 bases, J lost 0 bases, and 18 bases lay in between. Germline V lookup: CDR1 MNHEY, CDR2 SVGEGT. The CDR3 coding sequence is TGTGCCAGCAGCCCCCGGACCTACTTGAGCTCCTACGAGCAGTACTTC. Translating it yields CASSPRTYLSSYEQYF.

This chain links TRBV27 with TRBJ1-2; TRBD1 matches 7 bases. This CDR3 contains 15 residues. Trimming cost V 4 bases and J 7 bases; bases outside gene matches: 12. Germline V lookup: CDR1 MNHEY, CDR2 SMNVEV (reference sequence). The CDR3 region is CASSSSGTAGGGYTF. CDR3 sequence (DNA): TGTGCCAGCAGTTCCTCCGGGACAGCTGGGGGTGGCTACACCTTC.

V is TRBV9 and J is TRBJ2-7; 9 positions agree with TRBD1. V dropped 0 bases and J dropped 6; count of bases not matched to a gene: 4. The CDR3 runs 14 residues. The germline V gene has CDR1 SGDLS and CDR2 YYNGEE. The CDR3 region is CASSVEGTGREQYF. The CDR3 coding sequence is TGTGCCAGCAGCGTAGAGGGGACAGGGCGCGAGCAGTACTTC.

The V gene is TRBV7-2, the J gene TRBJ2-5; the D gene is possibly TRBD2 (5 bases). Trimming took 5 bases from V and 4 from J, leaving 11 bases between them. The germline V gene encodes CDR1 SGHTA and CDR2 FQGNSA. This CDR3 region has 13 residues. CDR3 residues: CASSRDAGETQYF. The CDR3 bases are TGTGCCAGCAGCCGAGATGCGGGAGAGACCCAGTACTTC.

The chain combines TRBV23-1 with TRBJ2-1, with a possible D match to TRBD2 (5 bases). TRBV23-1 qualifies as an ORF whose function is uncertain. Trimming left V 6 bases short and J 6 bases short, with 12 bases between. CDR3 length: 13 amino acids. CDR3 DNA: TGCGCCAGCAGGACTAATCCAGGCAATGAGCAGTTCTTC. It translates to CASRTNPGNEQFF.

The chain couples TRBV3-1 to TRBJ2-1; 10 positions match TRBD2. CDR1 LGHDT and CDR2 YNNKEL come from the germline V gene (reference sequence). The length of the CDR3 is 16 residues. Germline trimming cut 1 base from V and 4 bases from J; bases unmatched to any gene: 4. The CDR3 reads CASSQVTSGEYNEQFF. The CDR3 DNA reads TGTGCCAGCAGCCAAGTAACTAGCGGGGAATACAATGAGCAGTTCTTC.

V gene TRBV13 combines with J gene TRBJ2-4; 12 bases agree with TRBD2. The V segment lost 4 bases and the J segment 7 bases; nucleotides outside the gene matches: 5. Per germline, CDR1 PRHDT and CDR2 FYEKMQ (reference sequence). This CDR3 is built from 15 residues. CDR3: CASSYRLAGENIQYF. CDR3 coding DNA: TGTGCCAGCAGCTATAGACTAGCGGGAGAGAACATTCAGTACTTC.

The CDR3 sequence is CASSKKLTGATLFYEQYF. The CDR3 DNA follows: TGTGCCAGCAGCAAGAAACTAACAGGGGCGACCCTTTTCTACGAGCAGTACTTC. The genes are TRBV11-2 and TRBJ2-7; TRBD1 agrees at 7 bases. After removal of 5 bases from V and 3 bases from J, the junction contained 19 bases not matched to a gene. The CDR3 loop spans 18 amino acids. The germline V gene has CDR1 SGHAT and CDR2 FQNNGV.

The chain is built from TRBV3-1 and TRBJ2-3, with 8 bases that match TRBD2. V shed 4 bases and J 2 bases; nucleotides not matched to a gene: 11. CDR1 and CDR2 (germline): LGHDT, YNNKEL (reference sequence). The CDR3 is made up of 17 amino acids. The CDR3 sequence is CASSRSRRGGSTDTQYF. CDR3 nucleotide sequence: TGTGCCAGCAGCCGATCGAGACGGGGGGGGTCCACAGATACGCAGTATTTT.

CDR3 region: CASSRPRQNEKLFF. The CDR3 coding sequence is TGTGCCAGCAGCCGGCCCCGACAGAATGAAAAACTGTTTTTT. The chain has TRBV14 and TRBJ1-4, with D maybe TRBD1 (5 bases). V lost 4 bases and J 5 bases, leaving 11 bases between the germline ends. The CDR3 covers 14 residues. The V gene's germline CDR1 is SGHDN and CDR2 FVKESK.

The rearrangement joins TRBV5-1 to TRBJ1-2; D unresolved. Germline assignment: CDR1 SGHRS and CDR2 YFSETQ. There are 15 residues in the CDR3. V shed 0 bases and J shed 4 bases, with 13 bases lying between them. CDR3 nucleotides: TGCGCCAGCAGCTTGGAAGGCGGTTCTGCCTATGGCTACACCTTC. As protein: CASSLEGGSAYGYTF.

This chain joins TRBV10-3 and TRBJ2-2; TRBD1 aligns across 10 bases. The CDR3 totals 17 residues. Germline V gives CDR1 ENHRY, CDR2 SYGVKD. V gave up 3 bases and J gave up 3 bases; unmatched junction bases: 7. The CDR3 DNA reads TGTGCCATCAGTGACACGGGACAGGGGTCGGACACCGGGGAGCTGTTTTTT. This encodes CAISDTGQGSDTGELFF.

This chain uses TRBV6-5 with TRBJ2-3; D remains unclear. The CDR3 contains 14 residues. V lost 6 bases and J lost 0, with 10 bases in between. Germline lookup yields CDR1 MNHEY and CDR2 SVGAGI. The CDR3 DNA reads as TGTGCCAGCAGGACGAGTGCTAGCACAGATACGCAGTATTTT. Protein sequence: CASRTSASTDTQYF.

The chain uses TRBV12-3 or TRBV12-4 and TRBJ2-1; the D gene is possibly TRBD2 (5 bases). This CDR3 comprises 14 residues. V was clipped by 4 bases and J by 4 bases, with 11 bases between them. The CDR3 sequence: CASSYNGVYNEQFF. As DNA, the CDR3 is TGTGCCAGCAGTTACAACGGGGTATACAATGAGCAGTTCTTC.

Regarding this clonotype: A clone one base away is much larger, so this may be a read error. The gene calls are TRBV7-2 and TRBJ2-3, with D tentatively TRBD1 (6 bases). The CDR3 has 14 residues. Germline CDR1 is SGHTA and CDR2 is FQGNSA. The CDR3 coding sequence is TGTGCCAGCAGCCGGGACACAAGCACAGATACGAAGTATTTT. It yields the protein CASSRDTSTDTKYF. Complete variable domain (other parts from reference TRBV7-2 and TRBJ2-3): GAGVSQSPSNKVTEKGKDVELRCDPISGHTALYWYRQSLGQGLEFLIYFQGNSAPDKSGLPSDRFSAERTGGSVSTLTIQRTQQEDSAVYLCASSRDTSTDTKYFGPGTRLTVL.

The genes are TRBV11-2 and TRBJ2-4; D is possibly TRBD1 (5 bases). The J call is in doubt because the DNA end fits TRBJ2-7 better. Germline-derived CDR1 and CDR2 are SGHAT and FQNNGV. The CDR3 is 15 amino acids. DNA of the CDR3: TGTGCCAGCAGCTTAGGAAGCAGGGCTCCCGACGAGCAGTACTTC. This codes for CASSLGSRAPDEQYF.

The gene calls are TRBV9 and TRBJ2-5; 7 bases map to TRBD2. This CDR3 has 13 amino acids. V gave up 0 bases and J gave up 11 bases; unmatched junction bases: 7. The germline V gene has CDR1 SGDLS and CDR2 YYNGEE. This chain's CDR3 is CASSVGLAREQYF. The DNA for the CDR3 is TGTGCCAGCAGCGTAGGACTAGCCAGGGAGCAGTACTTC.

The rearrangement joins TRBV20-1 to TRBJ1-3; the D gene is possibly TRBD1 (5 bases). The CDR3 is 11 amino acids. Trimming took 6 bases from V and 4 from J, leaving 7 bases between them. The germline CDR1 and CDR2 sequences are DFQATT and SNEGSKA (reference sequence). The CDR3 coding sequence is TGCAGTGCAAACAGGGGAAACACCATATATTTT. It codes for CSANRGNTIYF.

This clonotype turned up a few times. This chain joins TRBV7-8 and TRBJ1-5, with TRBD1 as a possible D gene (6 bases). CDR3 length equals 14 residues. From germline, CDR1 is SGHVS and CDR2 FQNEAQ. V shed 0 bases and J shed 5 bases, with 8 bases lying between them. The CDR3 bases are TGTGCCAGCAGCTTAGCATACAGGGATCAGCCCCAGCATTTT. Its protein is CASSLAYRDQPQHF.

This chain connects TRBV6-2 or TRBV6-3 to TRBJ2-3; D is perhaps TRBD2 (6 bases). CDR3 size: 13 residues. Germline CDR1 reads MNHEY; CDR2 reads SVGEGT. V was trimmed by 2 bases and J by 8 bases, leaving 11 bases between them. The CDR3 DNA sequence: TGTGCCAGCAGTTACCCAGGAGGGCTTACGCAGTATTTT. It specifies CASSYPGGLTQYF.

The V call is TRBV28, the J call TRBJ2-5, with TRBD1 matching over 7 bases. The junction had 8 bases not matched to a gene; V was cut back by 5 bases and J by 5 bases. From germline, CDR1 is MDHEN and CDR2 SYDVKM. This CDR3 region has 14 residues. This chain's CDR3 is CASSTNRDSETQYF. CDR3 nucleotides: TGTGCCAGCAGTACAAACCGGGACAGTGAGACCCAGTACTTC.

This rearrangement joins TRBV18 to TRBJ2-3, with 13 bases aligning to TRBD2. Germline V lookup: CDR1 KGHSH, CDR2 LQKENI. The CDR3 consists of 17 residues. J lost 7 bases, V lost 6 bases, and 13 bases had no gene match. In nucleotides, the CDR3 is TGTGCCAGCTCTTCGGGACTAGCGGGACGTGGACGGAATACGCAGTATTTT. Translated, it gives CASSSGLAGRGRNTQYF.

The chain is built from TRBV29-1 and TRBJ2-1; TRBD2 is a possible D gene (6 bases). The V gene lost 7 bases and the J gene lost 11 bases, with 12 bases spanning the gap. This CDR3 spans 10 amino acids. Per germline, CDR1 SQVTM and CDR2 ANQGSEA. The CDR3 DNA sequence: TGCAGCGCATCGGGGACTCAGCAGTTCTTC. As protein: CSASGTQQFF.

The chain employs TRBV7-9 and TRBJ1-1; unclear D gene. This CDR3 has 15 amino acids. Trimming shortened V by 3 bases and J by 5 bases, and 16 bases separated the two germline ends. CDR1 is SEHNR and CDR2 is FQNEAQ in the germline V gene (reference sequence). This CDR3 is CASSFLDTGKTEAFF. The CDR3 DNA reads as TGTGCCAGCAGCTTCCTAGACACCGGGAAAACTGAAGCTTTCTTT.

The rearrangement joins TRBV7-2 to TRBJ2-7, with 12 bases that match TRBD2. The CDR3 covers 16 residues. The V segment lost 5 bases and the J segment 4 bases; nucleotides outside the gene matches: 9. CDR1 SGHTA and CDR2 FQGNSA come from the germline V gene. The CDR3 sequence: CASSISPGTSGYEQYF. In DNA form, the CDR3 reads TGTGCCAGCAGCATCTCCCCCGGGACTAGCGGGTACGAGCAGTACTTC. The variable domain in full, with the rest retrieved from reference TRBV7-2 and TRBJ2-7, is GAGVSQSPSNKVTEKGKDVELRCDPISGHTALYWYRQSLGQGLEFLIYFQGNSAPDKSGLPSDRFSAERTGGSVSTLTIQRTQQEDSAVYLCASSISPGTSGYEQYFGPGTRLTVT.

This chain uses TRBV7-6 with TRBJ1-6, with D possibly matching TRBD1 (6 bases). Looked up from germline, CDR1 is SGHVS and CDR2 is FNYEAQ. The V gene lost 5 bases and the J gene lost 7 bases, with 18 bases spanning the gap. The CDR3 is made up of 16 amino acids. The CDR3 is CASSLHQGWSNSPLHF. The CDR3 nucleotides read TGTGCCAGCAGCCTCCACCAGGGGTGGAGCAATTCACCCCTCCACTTT.